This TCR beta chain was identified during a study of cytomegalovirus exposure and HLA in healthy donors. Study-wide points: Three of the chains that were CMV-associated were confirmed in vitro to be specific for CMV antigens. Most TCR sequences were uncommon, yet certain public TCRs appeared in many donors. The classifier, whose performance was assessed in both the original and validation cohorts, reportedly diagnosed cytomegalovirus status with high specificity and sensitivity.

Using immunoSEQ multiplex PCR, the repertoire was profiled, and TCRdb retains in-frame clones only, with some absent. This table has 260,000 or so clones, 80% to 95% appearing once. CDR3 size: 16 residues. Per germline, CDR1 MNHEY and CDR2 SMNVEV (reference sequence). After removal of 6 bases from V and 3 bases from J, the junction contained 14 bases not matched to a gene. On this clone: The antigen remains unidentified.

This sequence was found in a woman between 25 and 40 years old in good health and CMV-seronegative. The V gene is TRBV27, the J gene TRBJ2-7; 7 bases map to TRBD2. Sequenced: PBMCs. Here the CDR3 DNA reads TGTGCCAGCAGCCAGTCCCCGACTAGCTCAGTCTACGAGCAGTACTTC. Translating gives CASSQSPTSSVYEQYF.